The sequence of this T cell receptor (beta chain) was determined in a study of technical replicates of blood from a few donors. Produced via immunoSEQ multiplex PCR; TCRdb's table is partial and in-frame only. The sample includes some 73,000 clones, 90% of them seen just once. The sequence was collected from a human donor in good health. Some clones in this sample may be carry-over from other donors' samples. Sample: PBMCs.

The CDR3, as DNA: TGTGCCACCAGCAGGGGGACCAGGTTGGCAGGGGGGAACACTGAAGCTTTCTTT. Its protein is CATSRGTRLAGGNTEAFF. This chain links TRBV15 with TRBJ1-1; 7 bases fit TRBD1. This CDR3 comprises 18 residues. V lost 3 bases to trimming and J lost 1 base; unmatched junction nucleotides: 14. Looked up from germline, CDR1 is LNHNV and CDR2 is YYDKDF (reference sequence).